One sample yielded the 11 T cell receptor beta chains listed below, sequenced in a study of blood T cells in healthy people across ages. Together with a sample-barcoded 5' primer, a J-beta primer mix was included in a second PCR lasting roughly 6 to 12 cycles. From the 5' RACE reads, TCRdb called clonotypes with MiXCR, one entry per CDR3 protein. The sample consists of roughly 800,000 distinct CDR3 sequences, more than 45% of them appearing once. What was sequenced was blood. The receptors were sampled from a man aged 25-40 years in good health.

V gene TRBV7-9 combines with J gene TRBJ1-1; D is uncertain. The CDR3 length is 13 residues. Trimming shortened V by 1 base and J by 6 bases, and 9 bases separated the two germline ends. Per germline, CDR1 SEHNR and CDR2 FQNEAQ (reference sequence). CDR3 DNA sequence: TGTGCCAGCAGCTTAGTCGTTTTCGCTGAAGCTTTCTTT. This sequence encodes CASSLVVFAEAFF.

The rearrangement uses TRBV7-2 and TRBJ1-6; no firm D call. Looked up from germline, CDR1 is SGHTA and CDR2 is FQGNSA. The CDR3 spans 15 residues. V was clipped by 1 base and J by 8 bases, with 12 bases between them. CDR3 sequence reads: CASSLVERAHSPLHF. The CDR3 DNA follows: TGTGCCAGCAGCTTAGTCGAAAGGGCGCATTCACCCCTCCACTTT.

The V gene is TRBV4-2, the J gene TRBJ2-1; TRBD1 is a possible D gene (5 bases). Judging by the DNA end, TRBJ2-7 fits better; the J call may be wrong. The CDR3 is 12 amino acids. Germline lookup yields CDR1 LGHNA and CDR2 YNFKEQ. CDR3 sequence reads: CASSQVDNEQYF. CDR3 DNA: TGTGCCAGCAGCCAAGTGGACAATGAGCAGTACTTC.

This clonotype turned up a few times. The J gene is TRBJ2-1, the V gene TRBV3-1, with D possibly being TRBD2 (5 bases). This CDR3 has 14 amino acids. The germline gives CDR1 LGHDT, CDR2 YNNKEL (reference sequence). Trimming took off 3 bases at V and 7 bases at J, with 13 bases between the two ends. The CDR3 nucleotides are TGTGCCAGCAGCCACGGGGAATTGAGGAATGAGCAGTTCTTC. This encodes CASSHGELRNEQFF.

The sample holds a few counts of this clonotype. DNA for the CDR3: TGTGCCAGTCAAGAACCAGGGGATAGCACAGATACGCAGTATTTT. Protein sequence: CASQEPGDSTDTQYF. The chain carries TRBV21-1 and TRBJ2-3; the table's D call, TRBD1, has no DNA check behind it. TRBV21-1 is recorded as a pseudogene. The CDR3 contains 15 residues.

This clonotype was detected once. One junction end does not reproduce the germline sequence, and a read error may be involved. The rearrangement joins TRBV27 to TRBJ2-1, with TRBD2 matching over 13 bases. The CDR3 is 17 amino acids. CDR1 and CDR2 (germline): MNHEY, SMNVEV (reference sequence). The CDR3 region is CASSFIGTSGANKEQFF. CDR3 DNA: TGTGCCAGCAGTTTTATAGGGACTAGCGGGGCCAACAAGGAGCAGTTCTTC.

CDR3 amino acids: CASSSTGFYGYTF. The CDR3 DNA is TGTGCCAGCAGTTCGACAGGGTTCTATGGCTACACCTTC. The chain has TRBV12-3 or TRBV12-4 and TRBJ1-2, with 7 nucleotides matching TRBD1. V dropped 4 bases and J dropped 4; count of bases not matched to a gene: 3. The CDR3 contains 13 residues.

V usage is TRBV7-2 and J usage is TRBJ2-1; a weak D match, TRBD2 (7 bases). From germline, CDR1 is SGHTA and CDR2 FQGNSA. The CDR3 sequence is 15 residues long. V lost 5 bases and J lost 6, with 17 bases in between. The CDR3 region is CASSRVRGPSNEQFF. DNA of the CDR3: TGTGCCAGCAGCCGTGTGCGGGGGCCTTCCAATGAGCAGTTCTTC.

This clonotype was counted between two and nine times. The chain uses TRBV12-3 or TRBV12-4 and TRBJ2-7; D uncertain. V lost 6 bases, J lost 5 bases, and 17 bases lay in between. This CDR3 is built from 14 residues. In DNA form, the CDR3 reads TGTGCCAGCAGGTTGGACGGGCCTTGGGACGAGCAGTACTTC. As protein: CASRLDGPWDEQYF.

This clonotype came up a few times. The chain combines TRBV7-6 with TRBJ1-1; no firm D call. The V and J ends lost 5 bases and 3 bases respectively, with 10 bases between them. This CDR3 comprises 13 residues. CDR1 is SGHVS and CDR2 is FNYEAQ in the germline V gene. DNA for the CDR3: TGTGCCAGCAGCCAAACACGCGACACTGAAGCTTTCTTT. Amino acid sequence: CASSQTRDTEAFF.

The chain combines TRBV6-2 or TRBV6-3 with TRBJ2-5; D is perhaps TRBD1 (6 bases). CDR3 length equals 15 residues. Germline loops: CDR1 MNHEY, CDR2 SVGEGT. The V and J ends lost 2 bases and 11 bases respectively, with 21 bases between them. This chain's CDR3 is CASSYVQGWYNEQYF. The CDR3 DNA sequence: TGTGCCAGCAGTTACGTGCAGGGGTGGTACAATGAGCAGTACTTC.